This TCR beta chain was found in a study of blood T cell repertoires in COVID-19. Overall study: Whether acute or convalescent, the COVID-19 samples came from the United States, Italy and Spain. Nucleic acid was either cDNA or gDNA, and it came from T cells, B-cell-depleted T cells, or PBMCs.

TCRdb's copy holds only in-frame clones and misses some; the assay was immunoSEQ multiplex PCR. The sample includes a few hundred thousand clones, over 80% of them seen just once. Germline values: CDR1 SNHLY, CDR2 FYNNEI. Trimming took 8 bases from V and 0 from J, leaving 10 bases between them. The CDR3 length is 13 residues. V is TRBV2 and J is TRBJ1-2, with D unclear. Sequencing input: PBMCs or T cells enriched from blood (not recorded which). The receptor comes from a woman aged 18-29 years who had recovered from COVID-19. The CDR3 DNA follows: TGTGCCAGCTTCGAGATGCCTAACTATGGCTACACCTTC. It codes for CASFEMPNYGYTF.